This T cell receptor (beta chain) was identified in a study of shared clonotypes between healthy human individuals. Across the whole study: Every donor yielded three CD4 naive, three CD4 memory, two CD8 naive and one CD8 memory plate.

Naive CD8 cells lacked CD45RO, underwent positive selection for CCR7 and left out terminally differentiated effector memory CD45RA+ cells. The CDR3 extends over 17 amino acids. V was trimmed by 3 bases and J by 0 bases, leaving 15 bases between them. Germline V CDR1 and CDR2: MGHDK, SYGVNS. Produced via immunoSEQ multiplex PCR; TCRdb's table is partial and in-frame only. The table lists about 870,000 clones, 85% to 95% of them singletons. The gene calls are TRBV25-1 and TRBJ2-1, with unresolved D. The receptor's source is a man aged 25-45 years in good health. Sequencing used naive CD8+ T cells sorted from blood. The CDR3 sequence is CASSEVSAESSYNEQFF. The CDR3 coding sequence is TGTGCCAGCAGTGAGGTTTCGGCGGAAAGCTCCTACAATGAGCAGTTCTTC.